These T cell receptor beta chains were read from a single sample in a study of T cells in Graves' hyperthyroidism and ophthalmopathy. Using its own MiXCR run on the multiplex PCR reads, TCRdb lists one record per CDR3 protein. The table has 500,000 to 700,000 distinct CDR3 sequences, over 15% seen once. Sample: blood. Receptors were obtained from a woman aged 18-29 years with Graves' hyperthyroidism. The CDR3 runs from the conserved cysteine through the conserved F or W. A D gene is named only where the DNA matches it firmly. Rows may omit the clone size; those that give it use once, few, many or a size class.

j_gene: TRBJ1-5
v_gene: TRBV6-1
abundance: few
d_gene: .
CDR3nt: TGTGCCAGCTTAAACGGAGGATCGAATAGCAATCAGCCCCAGCATTTT
CDR3aa: CASLNGGSNSNQPQHF

j_gene: TRBJ2-1
v_gene: TRBV27
abundance: many
d_gene: .
CDR3nt: TGTGCCAGCAGTTTGTCGGCTAACAATGAGCAGTTCTTC
CDR3aa: CASSLSANNEQFF

j_gene: TRBJ2-2
v_gene: TRBV6-5
abundance: .
d_gene: .
CDR3nt: TGTGCCAGCAGTTACATGGGACCGAACACCGGGGAGCTGTTTTTT
CDR3aa: CASSYMGPNTGELFF

j_gene: TRBJ1-1
v_gene: TRBV20-1
abundance: many
d_gene: TRBD1
CDR3nt: TGCAGTGCTAGGGAAACAGGGGGCAAATGGAACACTGAAGCTTTCTTT
CDR3aa: CSARETGGKWNTEAFF

j_gene: TRBJ1-2
v_gene: TRBV28
abundance: .
d_gene: .
CDR3nt: TGTGCCAGCAGCGAAGCACAGGGCTCCTATGGCTACACCTTC
CDR3aa: CASSEAQGSYGYTF

j_gene: TRBJ2-5
v_gene: TRBV2
abundance: many
d_gene: TRBD1
CDR3nt: TGTGCCAGCACCGGGACAGCCGGGACCCAGTACTTC
CDR3aa: CASTGTAGTQYF

j_gene: TRBJ1-5
v_gene: TRBV5-8
abundance: many
d_gene: .
CDR3nt: TGTGCCAGCAGCCTCCTACCTGGTAAGCCCCAGCATTTT
CDR3aa: CASSLLPGKPQHF

j_gene: TRBJ1-2
v_gene: TRBV2
abundance: many
d_gene: TRBD1
CDR3nt: TGTGCCAGCAACCTTCGACAGGGTGGTGGCTACACCTTC
CDR3aa: CASNLRQGGGYTF

j_gene: TRBJ2-7
v_gene: TRBV27
abundance: few
d_gene: TRBD1
CDR3nt: TGTGCCAGCAGTTTCTCCGTGGCAAGGTTGAGGGGGCTGGGAGAGCAGTACTTC
CDR3aa: CASSFSVARLRGLGEQYF

j_gene: TRBJ2-7
v_gene: TRBV19
abundance: few
d_gene: .
CDR3nt: TGTGCCAGTAGTATGTTCTTTGGGGGGGCGACTCCCTACGAGCAGTACTTC
CDR3aa: CASSMFFGGATPYEQYF

j_gene: TRBJ2-3
v_gene: TRBV7-3
abundance: many
d_gene: .
CDR3nt: TGTGCCAGCACTATGGTGGGGTCTAGCACAGATACGCAGTATTTT
CDR3aa: CASTMVGSSTDTQYF

j_gene: TRBJ2-1
v_gene: TRBV18
abundance: .
d_gene: .
CDR3nt: TGTGCCAGCTCACCGTACAGCCCGCCCTACAATGAGCAGTTCTTC
CDR3aa: CASSPYSPPYNEQFF

j_gene: TRBJ1-1
v_gene: TRBV9
abundance: few
d_gene: .
CDR3nt: TGTGCCAGCAGCGTTCTTCGACGGGACACTGAAGCTTTCTTT
CDR3aa: CASSVLRRDTEAFF

j_gene: TRBJ2-3
v_gene: TRBV12-3/TRBV12-4
abundance: .
d_gene: .
CDR3nt: TGTGCCAGCAGTTTGCCGGGCCGACAGTGGGCAGATACGCAGTATTTT
CDR3aa: CASSLPGRQWADTQYF

j_gene: TRBJ2-3
v_gene: TRBV12-3/TRBV12-4
abundance: .
d_gene: TRBD2
CDR3nt: TGTGCCATCCGAGAGCGGGAGGGCATCAATACGCAGTATTTT
CDR3aa: CAIREREGINTQYF

j_gene: TRBJ2-1
v_gene: TRBV29-1
abundance: few
d_gene: .
CDR3nt: TGCAGCGTTGAGTGGGGCGGTGGTCTTGAGCAGTTCTTC
CDR3aa: CSVEWGGGLEQFF